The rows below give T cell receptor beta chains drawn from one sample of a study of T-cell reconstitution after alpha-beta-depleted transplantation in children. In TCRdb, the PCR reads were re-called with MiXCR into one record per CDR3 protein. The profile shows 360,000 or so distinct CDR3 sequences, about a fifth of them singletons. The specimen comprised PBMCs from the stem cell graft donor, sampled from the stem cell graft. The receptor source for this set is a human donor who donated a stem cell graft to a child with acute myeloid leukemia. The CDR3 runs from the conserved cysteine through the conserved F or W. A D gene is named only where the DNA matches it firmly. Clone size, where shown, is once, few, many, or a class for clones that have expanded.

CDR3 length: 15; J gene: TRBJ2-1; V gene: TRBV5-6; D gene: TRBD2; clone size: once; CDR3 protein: CASSLEAGGLYEQFF; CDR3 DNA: TGTGCCAGCAGCTTGGAAGCGGGAGGGTTATATGAGCAGTTCTTC
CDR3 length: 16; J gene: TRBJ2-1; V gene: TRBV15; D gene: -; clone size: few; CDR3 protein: CATSRDQPGRRNEQFF; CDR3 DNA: TGTGCCACCAGCAGAGATCAACCGGGTCGGAGGAATGAGCAGTTCTTC
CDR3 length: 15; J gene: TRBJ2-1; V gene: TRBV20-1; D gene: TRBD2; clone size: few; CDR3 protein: CSAIASGRTRNEQFF; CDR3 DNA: TGCAGTGCTATTGCTAGCGGGAGGACCCGCAATGAGCAGTTCTTC
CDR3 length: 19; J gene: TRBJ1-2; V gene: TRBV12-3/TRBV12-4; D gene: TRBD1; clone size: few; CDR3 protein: CASSPYPRTGLLTRYGYTF; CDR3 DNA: TGTGCCAGCAGTCCATACCCCAGGACAGGGCTACTCACCCGCTATGGCTACACCTTC
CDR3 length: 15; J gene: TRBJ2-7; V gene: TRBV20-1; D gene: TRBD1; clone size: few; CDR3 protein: CSARDRDRGIYEQYF; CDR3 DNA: TGCAGTGCTAGAGACCGGGACAGGGGGATCTACGAGCAGTACTTC
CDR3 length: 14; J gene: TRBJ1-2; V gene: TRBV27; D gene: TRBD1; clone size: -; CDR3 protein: CASKEDRGDYGYTF; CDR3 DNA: TGTGCCAGCAAGGAGGACAGGGGCGACTATGGCTACACCTTC
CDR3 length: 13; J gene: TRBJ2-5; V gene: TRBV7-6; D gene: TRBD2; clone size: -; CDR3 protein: CASSMTSSGTQYF; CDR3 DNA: TGTGCCAGCAGCATGACTAGCTCGGGGACCCAGTACTTC
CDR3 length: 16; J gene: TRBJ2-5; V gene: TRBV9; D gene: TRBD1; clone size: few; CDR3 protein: CASSVATGTGKETQYF; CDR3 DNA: TGTGCCAGCAGCGTAGCTACCGGGACAGGGAAAGAGACCCAGTACTTC
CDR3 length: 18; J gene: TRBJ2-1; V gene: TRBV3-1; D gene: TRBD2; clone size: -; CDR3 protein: CASSLPLAEPSSYNEQFF; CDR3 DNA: TGTGCCAGCAGCCTCCCACTAGCGGAACCATCCTCCTACAATGAGCAGTTCTTC
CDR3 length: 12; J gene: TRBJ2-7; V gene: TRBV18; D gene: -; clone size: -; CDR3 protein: CASSPPGWEQYF; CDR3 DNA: TGTGCCAGCTCACCACCGGGCTGGGAGCAGTACTTC
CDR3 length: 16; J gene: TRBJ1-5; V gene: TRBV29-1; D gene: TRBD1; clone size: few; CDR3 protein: CSVQTGQGAANQPQHF; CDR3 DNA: TGCAGCGTTCAGACGGGACAGGGGGCTGCCAATCAGCCCCAGCATTTT
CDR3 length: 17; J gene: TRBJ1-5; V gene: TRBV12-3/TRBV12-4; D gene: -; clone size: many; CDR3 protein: CASSLSTGGWDNQPQHF; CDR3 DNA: TGTGCCAGCAGTTTATCTACGGGGGGGTGGGACAATCAGCCCCAGCATTTT
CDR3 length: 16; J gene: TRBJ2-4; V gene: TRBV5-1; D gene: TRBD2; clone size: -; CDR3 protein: CASSPTSGNAKNIQYF; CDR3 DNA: TGCGCCAGCAGCCCGACTAGCGGGAATGCCAAAAACATTCAGTACTTC
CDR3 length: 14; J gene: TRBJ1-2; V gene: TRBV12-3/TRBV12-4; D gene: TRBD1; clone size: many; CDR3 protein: CASSLTQGAGGYTF; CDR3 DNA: TGTGCCAGCAGTTTGACGCAGGGGGCGGGAGGCTACACCTTC
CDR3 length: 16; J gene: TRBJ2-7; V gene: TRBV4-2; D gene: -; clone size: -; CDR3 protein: CASSQDRSGWSYEQYF; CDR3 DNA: TGTGCCAGCAGCCAAGATCGGTCAGGGTGGTCGTACGAGCAGTACTTC
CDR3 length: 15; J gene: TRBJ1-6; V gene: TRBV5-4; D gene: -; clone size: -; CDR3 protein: CASSTAGVDNSPLHF; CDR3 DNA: TGTGCCAGCAGCACGGCAGGGGTAGATAATTCACCCCTCCACTTT
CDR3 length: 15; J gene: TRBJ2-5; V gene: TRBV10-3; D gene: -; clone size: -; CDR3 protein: CAISEMDGGIETQYF; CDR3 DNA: TGTGCCATCAGTGAAATGGACGGGGGCATAGAGACCCAGTACTTC
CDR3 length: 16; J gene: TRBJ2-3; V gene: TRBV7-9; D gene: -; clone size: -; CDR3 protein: CASSPFMAGGTDTQYF; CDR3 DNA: TGTGCCAGCAGCCCGTTTATGGCAGGAGGGACAGATACGCAGTATTTT
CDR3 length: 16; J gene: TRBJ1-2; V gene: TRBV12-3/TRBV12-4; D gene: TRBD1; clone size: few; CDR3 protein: CASSLGQGKVIYGYTF; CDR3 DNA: TGTGCCAGCAGTTTAGGACAGGGAAAAGTGATCTATGGCTACACCTTC
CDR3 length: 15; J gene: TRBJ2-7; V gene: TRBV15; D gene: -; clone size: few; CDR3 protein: CATSRDVISSYEQYF; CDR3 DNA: TGTGCCACCAGCAGAGACGTAATTAGCTCCTACGAGCAGTACTTC
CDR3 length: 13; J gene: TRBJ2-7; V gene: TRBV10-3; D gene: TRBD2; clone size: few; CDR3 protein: CAISRLAGYEQYF; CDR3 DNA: TGTGCCATCAGCCGACTAGCGGGTTACGAGCAGTACTTC
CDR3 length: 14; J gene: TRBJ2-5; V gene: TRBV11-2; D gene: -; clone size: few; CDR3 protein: CASSFEGVAETQYF; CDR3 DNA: TGTGCCAGCAGCTTTGAGGGGGTGGCAGAGACCCAGTACTTC
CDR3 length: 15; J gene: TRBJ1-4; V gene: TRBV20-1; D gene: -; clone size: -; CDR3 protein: CSARDQGRSDEKLFF; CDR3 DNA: TGCAGTGCTAGAGATCAGGGCAGGAGTGATGAAAAACTGTTTTTT
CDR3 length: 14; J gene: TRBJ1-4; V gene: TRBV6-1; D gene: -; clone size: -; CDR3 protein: CASRVAWANEKLFF; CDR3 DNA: TGTGCCAGCAGGGTCGCGTGGGCTAATGAAAAACTGTTTTTT
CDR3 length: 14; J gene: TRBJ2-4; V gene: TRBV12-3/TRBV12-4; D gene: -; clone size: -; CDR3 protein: CASSLAVTLPIQYF; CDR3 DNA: TGTGCCAGCAGTTTAGCGGTCACCCTCCCCATTCAGTACTTC
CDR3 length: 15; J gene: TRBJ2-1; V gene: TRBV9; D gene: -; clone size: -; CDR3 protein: CASSVESSSYNEQFF; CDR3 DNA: TGTGCCAGCAGCGTAGAATCCAGCTCCTACAATGAGCAGTTCTTC
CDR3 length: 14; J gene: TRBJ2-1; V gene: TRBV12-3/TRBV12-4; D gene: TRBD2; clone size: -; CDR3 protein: CTSSTGLVGNEQFF; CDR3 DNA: TGTACCAGCAGTACAGGACTAGTCGGGAATGAGCAGTTCTTC
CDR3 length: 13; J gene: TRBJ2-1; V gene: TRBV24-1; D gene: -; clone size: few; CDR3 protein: CATSTDPYNEQFF; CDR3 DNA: TGTGCCACCAGTACCGACCCTTACAATGAGCAGTTCTTC
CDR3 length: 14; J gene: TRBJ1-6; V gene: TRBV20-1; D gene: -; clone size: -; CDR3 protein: CSARVGGGDSPLHF; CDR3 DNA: TGCAGTGCTAGGGTGGGTGGGGGTGACTCACCCCTCCACTTT
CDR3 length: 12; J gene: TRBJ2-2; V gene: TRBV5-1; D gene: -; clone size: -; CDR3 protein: CASSRSSGELFF; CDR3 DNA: TGCGCCAGCAGCCGGAGCTCCGGGGAGCTGTTTTTT
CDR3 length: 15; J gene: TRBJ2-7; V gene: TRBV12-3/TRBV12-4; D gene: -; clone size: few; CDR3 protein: CASSIRDTSSYEQYF; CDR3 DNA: TGTGCCAGCAGCATCCGGGACACGAGCTCCTACGAGCAGTACTTC
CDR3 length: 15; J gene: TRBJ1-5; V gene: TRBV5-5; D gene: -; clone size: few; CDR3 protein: CASSLSRASNQPQHF; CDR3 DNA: TGTGCCAGCAGCTTGAGCAGGGCAAGCAATCAGCCCCAGCATTTT
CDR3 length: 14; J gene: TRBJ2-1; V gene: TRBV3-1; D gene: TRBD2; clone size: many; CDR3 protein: CASSQAGGLAQEFF; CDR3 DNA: TGTGCCAGCAGCCAAGCGGGGGGTCTAGCCCAGGAGTTCTTC
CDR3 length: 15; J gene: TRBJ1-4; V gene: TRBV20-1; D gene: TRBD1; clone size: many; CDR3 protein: CSARAPDRDPEKLFF; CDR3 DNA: TGCAGTGCTAGAGCCCCCGACAGGGATCCTGAAAAACTGTTTTTT
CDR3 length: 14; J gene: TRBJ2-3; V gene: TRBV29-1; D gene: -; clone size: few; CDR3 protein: CSVRPGPSMNTQYF; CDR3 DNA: TGCAGCGTCCGCCCCGGCCCCTCTATGAATACGCAGTATTTT
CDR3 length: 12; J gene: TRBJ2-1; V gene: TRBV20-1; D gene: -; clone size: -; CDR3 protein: CSARLFGNEQFF; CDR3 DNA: TGCAGTGCTAGACTATTTGGCAATGAGCAGTTCTTC
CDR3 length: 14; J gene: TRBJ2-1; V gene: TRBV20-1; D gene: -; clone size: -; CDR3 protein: CSASDRYGNDEQFF; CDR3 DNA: TGCAGTGCTAGCGACAGGTATGGGAACGATGAGCAGTTCTTC
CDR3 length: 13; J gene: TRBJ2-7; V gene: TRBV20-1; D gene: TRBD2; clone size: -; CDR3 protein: CSAETSGSYEQYF; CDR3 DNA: TGCAGTGCCGAGACTAGCGGGAGTTACGAGCAGTACTTC
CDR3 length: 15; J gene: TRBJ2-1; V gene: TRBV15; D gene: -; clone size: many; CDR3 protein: CATAKMDKSYNEQFF; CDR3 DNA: TGTGCCACCGCCAAGATGGATAAGTCCTACAATGAGCAGTTCTTC
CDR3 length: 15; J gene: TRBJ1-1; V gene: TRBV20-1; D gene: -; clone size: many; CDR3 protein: CSASHRGPWDTEAFF; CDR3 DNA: TGCAGTGCTAGTCATCGGGGCCCGTGGGACACTGAAGCTTTCTTT
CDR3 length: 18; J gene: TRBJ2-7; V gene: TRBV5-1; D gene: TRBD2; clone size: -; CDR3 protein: CASSLAGGLAGKGYEQYF; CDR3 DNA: TGCGCCAGCAGCTTGGCCGGGGGACTAGCGGGAAAGGGCTACGAGCAGTACTTC
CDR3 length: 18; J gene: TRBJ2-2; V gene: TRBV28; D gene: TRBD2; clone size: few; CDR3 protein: CASIPVGGPSGYTGELFF; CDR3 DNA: TGTGCCAGCATCCCGGTCGGGGGACCTAGCGGATACACCGGGGAGCTGTTTTTT
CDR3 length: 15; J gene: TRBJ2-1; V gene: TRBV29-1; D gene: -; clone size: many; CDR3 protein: CSVDFRWSSYNEQFF; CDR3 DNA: TGCAGCGTTGACTTCCGTTGGAGCTCCTACAATGAGCAGTTCTTC
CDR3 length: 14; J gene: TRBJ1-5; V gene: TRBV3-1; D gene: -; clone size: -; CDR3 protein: CASSPRTGNQPQHF; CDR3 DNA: TGTGCCAGCAGCCCCCGGACAGGCAATCAGCCCCAGCATTTT
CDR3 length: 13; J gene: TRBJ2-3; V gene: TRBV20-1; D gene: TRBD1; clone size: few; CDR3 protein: CSAKVTGVDTQYF; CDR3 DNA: TGCAGTGCTAAAGTGACAGGGGTAGATACGCAGTATTTT
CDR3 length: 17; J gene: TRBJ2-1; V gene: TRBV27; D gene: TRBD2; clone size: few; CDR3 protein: CASSLSGTARSYNEQFF; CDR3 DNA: TGTGCCAGCAGTCTTAGCGGGACGGCCCGCTCCTACAATGAGCAGTTCTTC
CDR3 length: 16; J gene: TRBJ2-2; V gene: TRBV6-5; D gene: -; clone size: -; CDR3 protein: CASSFQTGRPRGELFF; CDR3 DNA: TGTGCCAGCAGTTTTCAGACAGGGAGGCCCCGCGGGGAGCTGTTTTTT